The T cell receptor (beta chain) under discussion was sequenced for a study of Ad26.COV2.S vaccination and SARS-CoV-2 variants. The wider study: Once or twice, 56 days apart, Ad26.COV2.S was delivered intramuscularly.

Some clones are missing from TCRdb's copy, which holds only in-frame ones; the method was immunoSEQ multiplex PCR. The sample lists about 320,000 clones; around 81% were seen once. The treatment is: around 19 received Ad26.COV2.S at low or high dose, single or two shots; a few received placebo; per-sample allocation not given. Following the first vaccine or placebo injection, samples were taken on day 63. Aged 18-55 years, donor was enrolled in Boston in about 2020. This CDR3 spans 14 amino acids. Germline values: CDR1 LNHNV, CDR2 YYDKDF (reference sequence). Between the trimmed V and J ends, which lost 1 base and 13 bases, there was a span of 14 bases.

The clonotype was recovered from a person between 18 and 65 years old who received the Ad26.COV2.S COVID-19 vaccine or a placebo. The sequencing here drew on peripheral blood, taken in a trial of Ad26.COV2.S vaccine versus placebo. The chain carries TRBV15 and TRBJ1-6; a weak D match, TRBD1 (5 bases). CDR3 sequence (DNA): TGTGCCACCAGCAGAGTGACAGTGCTGAGCCCCCTCCACTTT. Amino acid sequence: CATSRVTVLSPLHF.